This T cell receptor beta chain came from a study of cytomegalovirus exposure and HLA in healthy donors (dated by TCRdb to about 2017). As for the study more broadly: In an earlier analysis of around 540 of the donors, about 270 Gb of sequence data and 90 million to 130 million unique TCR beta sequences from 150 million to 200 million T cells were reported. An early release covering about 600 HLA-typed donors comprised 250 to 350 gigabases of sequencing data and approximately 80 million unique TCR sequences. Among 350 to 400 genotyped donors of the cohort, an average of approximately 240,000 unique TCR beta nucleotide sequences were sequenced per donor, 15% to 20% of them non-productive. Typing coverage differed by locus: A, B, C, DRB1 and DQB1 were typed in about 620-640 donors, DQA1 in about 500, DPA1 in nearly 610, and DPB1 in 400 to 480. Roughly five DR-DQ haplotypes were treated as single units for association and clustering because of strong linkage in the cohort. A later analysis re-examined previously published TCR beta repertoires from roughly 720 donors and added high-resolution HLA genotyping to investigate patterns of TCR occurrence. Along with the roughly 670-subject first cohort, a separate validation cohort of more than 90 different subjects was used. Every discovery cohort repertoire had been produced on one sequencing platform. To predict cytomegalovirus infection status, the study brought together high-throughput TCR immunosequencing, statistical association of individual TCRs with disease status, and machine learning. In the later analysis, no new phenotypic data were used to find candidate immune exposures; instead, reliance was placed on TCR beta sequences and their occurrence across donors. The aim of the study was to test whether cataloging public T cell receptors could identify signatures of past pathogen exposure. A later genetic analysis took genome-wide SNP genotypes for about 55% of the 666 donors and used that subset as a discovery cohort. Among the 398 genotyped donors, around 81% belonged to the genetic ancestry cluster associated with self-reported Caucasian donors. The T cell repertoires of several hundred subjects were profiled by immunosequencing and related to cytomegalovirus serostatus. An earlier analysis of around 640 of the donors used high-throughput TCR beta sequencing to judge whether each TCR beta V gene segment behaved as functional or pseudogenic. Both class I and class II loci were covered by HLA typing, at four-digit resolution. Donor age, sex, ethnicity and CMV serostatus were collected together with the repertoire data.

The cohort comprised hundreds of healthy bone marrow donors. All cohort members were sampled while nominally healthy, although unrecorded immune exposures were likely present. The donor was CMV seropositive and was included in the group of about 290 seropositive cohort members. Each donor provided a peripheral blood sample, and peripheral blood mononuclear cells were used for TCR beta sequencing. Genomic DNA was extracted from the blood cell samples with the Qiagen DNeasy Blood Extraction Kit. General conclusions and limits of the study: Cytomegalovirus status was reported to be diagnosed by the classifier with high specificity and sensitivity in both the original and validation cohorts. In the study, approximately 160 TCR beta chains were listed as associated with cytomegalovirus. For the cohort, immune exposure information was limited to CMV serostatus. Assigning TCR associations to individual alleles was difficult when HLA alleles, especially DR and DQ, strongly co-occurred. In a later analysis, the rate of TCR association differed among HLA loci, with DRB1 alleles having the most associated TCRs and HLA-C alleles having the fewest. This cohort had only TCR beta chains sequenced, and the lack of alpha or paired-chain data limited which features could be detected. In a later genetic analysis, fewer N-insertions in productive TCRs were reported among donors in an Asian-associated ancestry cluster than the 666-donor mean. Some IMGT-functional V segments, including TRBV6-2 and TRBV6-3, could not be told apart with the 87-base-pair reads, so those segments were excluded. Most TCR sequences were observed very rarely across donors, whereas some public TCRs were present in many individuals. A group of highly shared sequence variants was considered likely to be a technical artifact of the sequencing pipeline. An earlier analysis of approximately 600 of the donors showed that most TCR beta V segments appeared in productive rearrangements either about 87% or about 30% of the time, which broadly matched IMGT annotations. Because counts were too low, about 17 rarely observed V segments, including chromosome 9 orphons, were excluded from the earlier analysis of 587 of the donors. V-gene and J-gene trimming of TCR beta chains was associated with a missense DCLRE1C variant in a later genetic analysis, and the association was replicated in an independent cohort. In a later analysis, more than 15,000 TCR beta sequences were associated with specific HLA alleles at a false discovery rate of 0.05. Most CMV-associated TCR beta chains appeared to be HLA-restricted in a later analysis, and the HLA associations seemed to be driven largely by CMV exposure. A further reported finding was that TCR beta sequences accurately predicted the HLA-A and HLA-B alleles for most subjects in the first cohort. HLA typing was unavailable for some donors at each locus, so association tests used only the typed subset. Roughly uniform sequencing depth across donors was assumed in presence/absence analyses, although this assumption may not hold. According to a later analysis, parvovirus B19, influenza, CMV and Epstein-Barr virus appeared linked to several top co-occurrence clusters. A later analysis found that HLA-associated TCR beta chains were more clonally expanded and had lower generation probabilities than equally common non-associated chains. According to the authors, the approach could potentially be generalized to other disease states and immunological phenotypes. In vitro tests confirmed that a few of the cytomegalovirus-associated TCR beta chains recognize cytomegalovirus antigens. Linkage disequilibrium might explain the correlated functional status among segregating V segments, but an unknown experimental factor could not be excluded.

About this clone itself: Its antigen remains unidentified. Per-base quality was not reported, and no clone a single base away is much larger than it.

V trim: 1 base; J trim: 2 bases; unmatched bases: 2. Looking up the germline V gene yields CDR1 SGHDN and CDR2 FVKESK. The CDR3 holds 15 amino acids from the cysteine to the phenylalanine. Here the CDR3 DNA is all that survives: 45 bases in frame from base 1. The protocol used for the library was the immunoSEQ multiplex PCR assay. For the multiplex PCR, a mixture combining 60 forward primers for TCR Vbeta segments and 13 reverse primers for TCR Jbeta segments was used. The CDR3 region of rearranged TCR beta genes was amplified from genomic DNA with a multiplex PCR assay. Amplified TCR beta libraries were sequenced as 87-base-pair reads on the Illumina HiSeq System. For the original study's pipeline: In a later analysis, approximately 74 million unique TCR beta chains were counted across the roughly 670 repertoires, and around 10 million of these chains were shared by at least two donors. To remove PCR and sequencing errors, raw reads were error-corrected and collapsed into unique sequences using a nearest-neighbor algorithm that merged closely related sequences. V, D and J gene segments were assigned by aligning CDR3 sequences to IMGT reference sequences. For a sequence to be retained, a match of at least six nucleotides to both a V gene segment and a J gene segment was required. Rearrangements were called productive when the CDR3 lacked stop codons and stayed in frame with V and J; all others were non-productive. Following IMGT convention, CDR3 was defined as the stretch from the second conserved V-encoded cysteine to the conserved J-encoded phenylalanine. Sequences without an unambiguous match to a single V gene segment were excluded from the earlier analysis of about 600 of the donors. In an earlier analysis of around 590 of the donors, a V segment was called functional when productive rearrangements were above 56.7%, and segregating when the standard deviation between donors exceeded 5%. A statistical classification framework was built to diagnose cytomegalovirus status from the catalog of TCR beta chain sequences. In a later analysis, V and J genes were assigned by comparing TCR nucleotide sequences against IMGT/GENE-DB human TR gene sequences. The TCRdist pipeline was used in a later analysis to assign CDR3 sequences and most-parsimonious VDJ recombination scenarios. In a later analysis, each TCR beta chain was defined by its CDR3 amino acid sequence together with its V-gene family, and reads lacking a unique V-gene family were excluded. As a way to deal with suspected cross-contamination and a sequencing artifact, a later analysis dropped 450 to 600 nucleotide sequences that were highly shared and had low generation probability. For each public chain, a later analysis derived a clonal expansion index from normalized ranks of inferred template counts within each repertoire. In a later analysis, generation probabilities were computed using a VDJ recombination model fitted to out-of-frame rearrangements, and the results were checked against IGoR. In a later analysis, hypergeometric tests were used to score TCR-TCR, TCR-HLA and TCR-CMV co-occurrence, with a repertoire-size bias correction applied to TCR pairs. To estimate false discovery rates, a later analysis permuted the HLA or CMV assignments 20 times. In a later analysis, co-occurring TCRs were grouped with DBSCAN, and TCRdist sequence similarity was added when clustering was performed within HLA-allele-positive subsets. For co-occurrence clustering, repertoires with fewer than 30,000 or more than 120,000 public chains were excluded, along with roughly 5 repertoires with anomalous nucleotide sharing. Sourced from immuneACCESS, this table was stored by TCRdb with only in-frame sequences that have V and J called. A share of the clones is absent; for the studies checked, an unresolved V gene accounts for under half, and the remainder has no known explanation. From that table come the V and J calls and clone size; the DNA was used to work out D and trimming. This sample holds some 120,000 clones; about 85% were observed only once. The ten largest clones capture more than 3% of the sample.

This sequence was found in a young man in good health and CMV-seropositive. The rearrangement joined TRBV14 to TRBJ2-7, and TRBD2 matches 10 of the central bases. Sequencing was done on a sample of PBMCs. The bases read TGTGCCAGCAGCCAAGGAGCGGGGGGGGCCTACGAGCAGTACTTC. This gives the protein CASSQGAGGAYEQYF.